This T cell receptor beta chain was identified in a study of CXCR3-negative and CXCR3-positive naive CD8 T cells (dated 2019 in TCRdb). About the study as a whole: In total, some 140 million TRB reads were obtained, or roughly 1.5 +/- 0.3 million reads per library. Diversity and physicochemical repertoire analyses covered roughly ten donors pooled from two independent experiments. Naive subsets from a handful of donors and memory cells from 3 donors were included in the TRBV-TRBJ cluster analysis.

Concerning this clonotype: Its target antigen remains unknown.

CDR1 is given as SGHVS and CDR2 as FNYEAQ, both from the germline V gene. The cysteine opens and the phenylalanine closes a CDR3 of 15 amino acids. The entry carries no DNA sequence. The sequencing machine was a NextSeq 550. The Human TCR Profiling Kit (MiLaboratory) was used to make UMI-labeled 5' RACE TRB cDNA libraries. cDNA synthesis used the entire amount of extracted RNA, and PCR amplification then used the entire amount of cDNA produced. Libraries were prepared in parallel with an identical number of PCR cycles. Processing in the source paper ran as follows. With a requirement of at least two reads per UMI, MIGEC and MiXCR extracted about 50,000 +/- 10,000 unique UMI-labeled TRB cDNA molecules per library. On average, about 40,000 +/- 10,000 functional in-frame TRB CDR3 nucleotide clonotypes lacking stop codons were found per library. After downsampling to 5000 UMI-labeled TRB molecules per sample, diversity metrics such as normalized Shannon-Wiener and Chao1 were calculated in VDJtools. VDJtools computed clonotype-size-weighted physicochemical properties of the central five CDR3 residues: interaction energy, strength, volume and Kidera factor 4. The reads, reprocessed by TCRdb, yield one row per CDR3 protein sequence and no DNA. TCRdb's processing, not the study's, gives the V and J calls here. The sample's table covers some 130,000 distinct CDR3 sequences. Roughly 0.29% of the sample lies in the top ten.

The paper's findings and limits, for the study overall: Similar TRBV-TRBJ usage was shown by naive CXCR3-negative and CXCR3-positive cells from the same donor, whereas distinct patterns were shown by memory cells. TRB CDR3s from CXCR3-positive naive cells showed higher hydrophobicity (lower Kidera factor 4), lower energy, and higher strength and volume indices than CXCR3-negative naive cells. CXCR3 expression partially decreased after cryopreservation, so most assays used freshly isolated PBMCs. Both naive subsets had comparably high repertoire diversity, while memory CD8+ T cells had much lower repertoire diversity. Surface CD5, linked to self-reactivity in mice, was comparable between naive subsets; TCR interaction strength was therefore also inferred from TRB CDR3 physicochemical properties.

For every CD8+ T cell subset, over 250,000 cells were flow-sorted straight into RLT lysis buffer, and each subset was sorted in triplicate. To exclude memory contaminants, naive CD8+ T cells were stringently defined as CD45RO-CCR7+CD27+CD95-. Peripheral blood mononuclear cells were isolated from buffy coats using standard density gradient centrifugation. A FACSAria III was used to flow-sort naive CXCR3-negative and CXCR3-positive CD8+ T cells. An RNeasy Mini Kit was used to extract total RNA from the sorted cells. The sequence came from a human donor in good health. Some clones in this sample may be carry-over from other donors' samples. The sequence links TRBV7-6 to TRBJ2-7; the D gene TCRdb calls, TRBD1, cannot be checked with no DNA. Material: naive CXCR3- CD8+ T cells from blood. What this sample's cell subset or site label stands for: CD45RO-CCR7+CD27+CD95- naive CD8+ T cells lacking CXCR3 (TNR3-). For the CDR3, the sequence is CASSLARDRGYEQYF. When the CDR3 is completed using the reference TRBV7-6 and TRBJ2-7 genes on either side, the full variable domain is GAGVSQSPRYKVTKRGQDVALRCDPISGHVSLYWYRQALGQGPEFLTYFNYEAQQDKSGLPNDRFSAERPEGSISTLTIQRTEQRDSAMYRCASSLARDRGYEQYFGPGTRLTVT.